The source of this T cell receptor beta chain is a study of patients and donors after allogeneic stem cell transplantation. Germline CDR1 and CDR2: LGHNA and YSLEER. V was pared by 4 bases and J by 2 bases, with 19 bases between. The CDR3 extends over 17 amino acids. TCRdb independently ran MiXCR on the RT-PCR reads; one entry per CDR3 protein. The sample includes roughly 940,000 distinct CDR3 sequences, more than 15% of them seen just once. The chain couples TRBV4-3 to TRBJ2-3; D perhaps matches TRBD2 (5 bases). The sequencing sample was made of blood, either unsorted or a sorted T cell fraction (not recorded which). This TCR derives from a human donor who was either an allogeneic HSCT recipient or a stem cell or donor lymphocyte infusion donor (not recorded which). It is not recorded whose cells these are; they may come from a transplant donor. CDR3 in DNA: TGCGCCAGCAGCCGCAAGACGACGGGGAGCTACACAGATACGCAGTATTTT. Translation gives CASSRKTTGSYTDTQYF.